Presented here are 10 T cell receptor beta chains from one specimen sequenced in a study of blood T cells in healthy people across ages. The second PCR ran roughly 6 to 11 cycles with a sample-barcoded 5' primer and J-beta primers. MiXCR, applied by TCRdb to the 5' RACE reads, yields one record per CDR3 protein. The sample has 650,000 to 900,000 distinct CDR3 sequences, roughly 60% seen once. The sequencing sample was made of blood. These receptors originate from a man under 40 in good health.

The chain combines TRBV9 with TRBJ2-5, with D perhaps matching TRBD1 or TRBD2 (5 bases each). The germline V and J ends were trimmed by 3 bases and 11 bases, with 23 bases remaining between them. This CDR3 region has 15 residues. CDR1 is SGDLS, CDR2 YYNGEE, per germline. The CDR3 DNA is TGTGCCAGCAGCGAGACGCCGGGACCATCTCGGCAGCAGTACTTC. It yields the protein CASSETPGPSRQQYF.

The table lists this clonotype with a few counts. The chain recombines TRBV6-2 or TRBV6-3 with TRBJ1-2; TRBD1 aligns across 8 bases. In germline, CDR1 is MNHEY, CDR2 SVGEGT. The CDR3 has 14 residues. The V and J ends lost 6 bases and 8 bases, in that order; junction bases with no gene match: 11. The CDR3 DNA is TGTGCCAGCAGAATACAGGGGGACTCCGGCGGCTACACCTTC. It translates to CASRIQGDSGGYTF.

The chain recombines TRBV5-1 with TRBJ1-2; 8 bases are shared with TRBD1. Germline V gene data show CDR1 as SGHRS and CDR2 as YFSETQ. J lost 3 bases, V lost 4 bases, and 14 bases had no gene match. The CDR3 totals 17 residues. The CDR3 bases are TGCGCCAGCAGCCTACCCAGGGCAGGGGGCTGGGACTATGGCTACACCTTC. It translates to CASSLPRAGGWDYGYTF.

The chain uses TRBV11-1 and TRBJ2-3; 8 bases fit TRBD2. The J segment lost 4 bases and the V segment lost 5 bases, leaving 11 bases of the junction unmatched. Germline CDR1 reads SGHAT; CDR2 reads FQDESV (reference sequence). The CDR3 runs 16 residues. CDR3 amino acids: CASSPRRGGSADTQYF. CDR3 DNA: TGTGCCAGCAGCCCCCGCCGGGGGGGTTCGGCAGATACGCAGTATTTT.

This clonotype was observed a handful of times. The V gene is TRBV20-1, the J gene TRBJ2-7, with 7 bases that match TRBD1. The CDR3 loop spans 13 amino acids. Germline values: CDR1 DFQATT, CDR2 SNEGSKA (reference sequence). After removal of 6 bases from V and 7 bases from J, the junction contained 12 bases not matched to a gene. The DNA of the CDR3 is TGCAGTGCGAAAAAGACAGGGATGTGGGAGCAGTACTTC. As protein: CSAKKTGMWEQYF.

The chain joins TRBV9 to TRBJ2-1; perhaps TRBD2 as D (5 bases). Germline lookup yields CDR1 SGDLS and CDR2 YYNGEE. V was cut by 3 bases and J by 6 bases, with 13 bases left in between. The CDR3 loop spans 14 amino acids. The chain's CDR3 is CASSDSSLANEQFF. Written as DNA, the CDR3 is TGTGCCAGCAGCGACAGTAGTCTAGCCAATGAGCAGTTCTTC.

This rearrangement joins TRBV20-1 to TRBJ2-1; 7 nucleotides agree with TRBD1. Germline V gene sequence: CDR1 DFQATT, CDR2 SNEGSKA (reference sequence). V shed 5 bases and J 9 bases; nucleotides not matched to a gene: 13. This CDR3 spans 14 amino acids. CDR3: CSARPGQTIPEQFF. The CDR3 DNA reads TGCAGTGCTCGACCGGGACAGACAATCCCTGAGCAGTTCTTC.

The chain has TRBV4-3 and TRBJ2-1; 12 positions agree with TRBD1. Germline CDR1 reads LGHNA; CDR2 reads YSLEER. The CDR3 has 18 residues. The V segment lost 4 bases and the J segment 9 bases; nucleotides outside the gene matches: 16. This CDR3 is CASSLSPGQGAAGGEQFF. The CDR3 coding sequence is TGCGCCAGCAGCCTATCGCCGGGACAGGGGGCAGCAGGTGGTGAGCAGTTCTTC.

The chain employs TRBV3-1 and TRBJ2-1; D perhaps matches TRBD2 (5 bases). Germline CDR1 and CDR2: LGHDT and YNNKEL (reference sequence). The CDR3 has 17 amino acids. Trimming removed 0 bases at V and 0 bases at J, with 12 bases between. CDR3: CASSQDYAGSSYNEQFF. The CDR3 DNA reads TGTGCCAGCAGCCAAGATTACGCGGGCAGCTCCTACAATGAGCAGTTCTTC.

J is TRBJ1-4 and V is TRBV20-1, with D perhaps TRBD1 (6 bases). Trimming left V 3 bases short and J 0 bases short, with 11 bases between. CDR1 and CDR2 (germline): DFQATT, SNEGSKA (reference sequence). The CDR3 spans 15 residues. The CDR3 nucleotides read TGCAGTGCTAGGGGGGGGGCTGCAACTAATGAAAAACTGTTTTTT. This codes for CSARGGAATNEKLFF.